This is a list of T cell receptor beta chains from one sample in a study of cytomegalovirus exposure and HLA in healthy donors. Data came from immunoSEQ multiplex PCR; TCRdb stores just in-frame clones and leaves some out. The sample includes 100,000 to 150,000 clones, approximately 69% seen only once; the top ten take 4%. Sequencing was performed on PBMCs. The receptors were sampled from a man aged 35-49 years in good health and CMV-seropositive. CDR3s include the opening cysteine and the closing phenylalanine or tryptophan. A D gene is named only where the DNA matches it firmly. Size tells how often a clone was seen (once, few, many) or the class of an expanded clone, and some rows leave it out.

v_gene: TRBV19
d_gene: TRBD1
j_gene: TRBJ2-1
abundance: NA
CDR3nt: TGTGCCAGTAGACCCCCGGGACAGGGTATGGCTGAGCAGTTCTTC
CDR3aa: CASRPPGQGMAEQFF

v_gene: TRBV2
d_gene: TRBD2
j_gene: TRBJ2-2
abundance: few
CDR3nt: TGTGCCAGCAGTTCTAGCGGGGTGAACACCGGGGAGCTGTTTTTT
CDR3aa: CASSSSGVNTGELFF

v_gene: TRBV5-1
d_gene: TRBD1
j_gene: TRBJ1-1
abundance: NA
CDR3nt: TGCGCCAGCAGCCGACAGGGGAAGAACACTGAAGCTTTCTTT
CDR3aa: CASSRQGKNTEAFF

v_gene: TRBV7-2
d_gene: TRBD1
j_gene: TRBJ1-2
abundance: NA
CDR3nt: TGTGCCAGCAGCCCCCGGACAGGTTTAGGCTACACCTTC
CDR3aa: CASSPRTGLGYTF

v_gene: TRBV7-2
d_gene: TRBD2
j_gene: TRBJ2-7
abundance: NA
CDR3nt: TGTGCCAGCAGGCTAGCGGGAGGGTACGAGCAGTACTTC
CDR3aa: CASRLAGGYEQYF

v_gene: TRBV7-6
d_gene: TRBD2
j_gene: TRBJ2-3
abundance: NA
CDR3nt: TGTGCCAGCAGCTTTGGACTAGCGGGGGCCCGCACAGATACGCAGTATTTT
CDR3aa: CASSFGLAGARTDTQYF

v_gene: TRBV10-2
d_gene: TRBD2
j_gene: TRBJ2-7
abundance: NA
CDR3nt: TGCGCCAGCAGTGATGCGGGAGGGCCTACCTACGAGCAGTACTTC
CDR3aa: CASSDAGGPTYEQYF

v_gene: TRBV7-2
d_gene: TRBD2
j_gene: TRBJ2-2
abundance: NA
CDR3nt: TGTGCCAGCAGCTTAACGGGAGGGGACACCGGGGAGCTGTTTTTT
CDR3aa: CASSLTGGDTGELFF

v_gene: TRBV11-2
d_gene: NA
j_gene: TRBJ2-7
abundance: few
CDR3nt: TGTGCCAGCAGCTCCGGCGGTTACGAGCAGTACTTC
CDR3aa: CASSSGGYEQYF

v_gene: TRBV19
d_gene: NA
j_gene: TRBJ1-1
abundance: NA
CDR3nt: TGTGCCAGTAGTATCGGACAGCTGAACACTGAAGCTTTCTTT
CDR3aa: CASSIGQLNTEAFF

v_gene: TRBV5-1
d_gene: TRBD1
j_gene: TRBJ1-5
abundance: NA
CDR3nt: TGCGCCAGCAGCTTGGAGGCGAGGGGGCCTGGCGGCAATCAGCCCCAGCATTTT
CDR3aa: CASSLEARGPGGNQPQHF

v_gene: TRBV23-1
d_gene: NA
j_gene: TRBJ2-5
abundance: NA
CDR3nt: TGCGCCAGCAGTCAAGGGCCCTCCTCCTCCCCGTGGTACCAAGAGACCCAGTACTTC
CDR3aa: CASSQGPSSSPWYQETQYF

v_gene: TRBV7-2
d_gene: TRBD1
j_gene: TRBJ2-7
abundance: once
CDR3nt: TGTGCCAGCAGCTCATCGACAGGGGGATCCTACGAGCAGTACTTC
CDR3aa: CASSSSTGGSYEQYF

v_gene: TRBV2
d_gene: TRBD1
j_gene: TRBJ2-2
abundance: NA
CDR3nt: TGTGCCAGCAGTGGGACAGGGGTCACCGGGGAGCTGTTTTTT
CDR3aa: CASSGTGVTGELFF